Each of the 23 T cell receptor beta chains below was sequenced from the same sample in a study of glioma-infiltrating T cells after dendritic cell vaccination (dated by TCRdb to 2016 to 2018). Library construction relied on the immunoSEQ multiplex PCR assay. The table comes from immuneACCESS by way of TCRdb, which keeps in-frame sequences with V and J called. Part of the clones is missing from these tables; in studies checked, under half for an unresolved V gene and the rest for unknown reasons. Counted in this sample were fewer than 85,000 clones; 70% to 90% of them appeared once. The ten largest clones take up approximately 3.2% of the sample. Specimen: blood, collected before dendritic cell vaccination. The receptor source for this set is a human donor with glioblastoma.

The chain uses TRBV14 and TRBJ2-2, with TRBD1 identical over 7 bases. The CDR3 contains 14 residues. Germline V gene sequence: CDR1 SGHDN, CDR2 FVKESK. V gave up 2 bases and J gave up 5 bases; unmatched junction bases: 2. The CDR3 sequence: CASSQQGVTGELFF. DNA of the CDR3: TGTGCCAGCAGCCAACAGGGGGTAACCGGGGAGCTGTTTTTT. Full variable domain (outside the CDR3, taken from reference TRBV14 and TRBJ2-2): EAGVTQFPSHSVIEKGQTVTLRCDPISGHDNLYWYRRVMGKEIKFLLHFVKESKQDESGMPNNRFLAERTGGTYSTLKVQPAELEDSGVYFCASSQQGVTGELFFGEGSRLTVL.

This rearrangement joins TRBV6-6 to TRBJ2-3; TRBD1 matches at 8 bases. CDR1 is MNHNY and CDR2 is SVGAGI in the germline V gene (reference sequence). The trim removed 6 bases at V and 4 bases at J, leaving 6 bases unmatched. This CDR3 region has 14 residues. The CDR3 sequence is CASRPRGQADTQYF. CDR3 DNA: TGTGCCAGCAGGCCCAGGGGGCAGGCAGATACGCAGTATTTT.

V and J are TRBV19 and TRBJ2-7; maybe TRBD1 (7 bases). Germline V lookup: CDR1 LNHDA, CDR2 SQIVND (reference sequence). Trimming cost V 8 bases and J 3 bases, with 20 bases left between them. The CDR3 sequence is 15 residues long. The CDR3 protein is CASVQSGDSVYEQYF. The CDR3 nucleotides read TGTGCCAGTGTCCAATCGGGGGACAGCGTCTACGAGCAGTACTTC.

This clone has only one observation. CDR3 DNA sequence: TGTGCCAGCAGACCTGGACAGGGGGCAGGCTACACCTTC. Amino acid sequence: CASRPGQGAGYTF. The chain links TRBV2 to TRBJ1-2; 11 nucleotides match TRBD1. V lost 6 bases and J lost 8; bases outside the gene matches: 5. Germline CDR1 SNHLY, CDR2 FYNNEI. The CDR3 covers 13 residues.

This chain joins TRBV1 and TRBJ1-3. TRBV1 is listed as a pseudogene. This CDR3 spans 12 amino acids. CDR3 bases: TGCACCAGCAGTCCCTATGGAAACACCATATATTTT. Residues: CTSSPYGNTIYF.

The chain uses TRBV27 and TRBJ2-3; 7 nucleotides line up with TRBD2. CDR3 length: 16 amino acids. Losses at the gene ends were 4 bases for V and 2 bases for J; bases not matched to a gene: 9. Germline CDR1 reads MNHEY; CDR2 reads SMNVEV (reference sequence). DNA of the CDR3: TGTGCCAGCAGTTCACAAGGGAGGGGTTCCACAGATACGCAGTATTTT. Translation: CASSSQGRGSTDTQYF.

This chain joins TRBV5-6 and TRBJ1-2; D not resolved. The CDR3 consists of 12 residues. Trimming pared 4 bases from V and 4 bases from J, leaving 8 bases between. Germline-derived CDR1 and CDR2 are SGHDT and YYEEEE. The CDR3 DNA reads TGTGCCAGCAGCCCAAGGAGCTATGGCTACACCTTC. Translating gives CASSPRSYGYTF.

This chain links TRBV2 with TRBJ2-5; no firm D call. The CDR3 covers 13 residues. Germline CDR1 SNHLY, CDR2 FYNNEI. V was clipped by 7 bases and J by 0 bases, with 9 bases between them. The CDR3: CASTLEYQETQYF. As DNA, the CDR3 is TGTGCCAGCACCCTAGAATACCAAGAGACCCAGTACTTC.

V gene TRBV4-1 combines with J gene TRBJ1-3; D may be TRBD1 (6 bases). The CDR3 totals 15 residues. V lost 2 bases, J lost 0 bases, and 8 bases lay in between. Germline CDR1 is MGHRA and CDR2 is YSYEKL. The CDR3 spells CASSQRQDSGNTIYF. Here the CDR3 DNA reads TGCGCCAGCAGCCAACGACAGGACTCTGGAAACACCATATATTTT.

The V gene is TRBV28, the J gene TRBJ1-6; D may be TRBD1 (5 bases). Germline V lookup: CDR1 MDHEN, CDR2 SYDVKM. The CDR3 totals 14 residues. The V gene lost 6 bases and the J gene lost 6 bases, with 12 bases spanning the gap. The CDR3 is CASSTGTVNSPLHF. The CDR3 DNA is TGTGCCAGCAGCACCGGGACTGTTAATTCACCCCTCCACTTT.

In this sample, this clone turned up once. The J gene is TRBJ2-1, the V gene TRBV6-5; a weak D match, TRBD2 (5 bases). V gave up 5 bases and J gave up 6 bases, with 5 bases separating them. CDR1 MNHEY and CDR2 SVGAGI come from the germline V gene. The CDR3 has 11 amino acids. CDR3 nucleotide sequence: TGTGCCAGCAGTGGACTCAATGAGCAGTTCTTC. This sequence encodes CASSGLNEQFF.

The chain links TRBV9 to TRBJ2-6, with 8 nucleotides matching TRBD1. The V gene end was trimmed by 4 bases and the J gene end by 0 bases; junction bases not matched to a gene: 9. The CDR3 sequence is 18 residues long. Per germline, CDR1 SGDLS and CDR2 YYNGEE. In DNA form, the CDR3 reads TGTGCCAGCAGCTCTCCTCAGGGGGCCCACTCTGGGGCCAACGTCCTGACTTTC. Protein product: CASSSPQGAHSGANVLTF.

The chain has TRBV7-6 and TRBJ1-3; D is perhaps TRBD1 (6 bases). CDR3 length equals 16 residues. The V gene's germline CDR1 is SGHVS and CDR2 FNYEAQ. Trimming shortened V by 2 bases and J by 5 bases, and 16 bases separated the two germline ends. This chain's CDR3 is CASSLIQGTQRNTIYF. CDR3 coding DNA: TGTGCCAGCAGCTTAATTCAGGGGACCCAGAGAAACACCATATATTTT.

V is TRBV5-6 and J is TRBJ1-5; D call uncertain. The CDR3 totals 13 residues. V was pared by 4 bases and J by 4 bases, with 9 bases between. Germline CDR1 is SGHDT and CDR2 is YYEEEE. DNA for the CDR3: TGTGCCAGCAGCCTAGCAAGGAATCAGCCCCAGCATTTT. It is translated as CASSLARNQPQHF.

In its sample, this clone was seen once. The chain combines TRBV19 with TRBJ2-3, with a possible D match to TRBD2 (5 bases). The V end was cut by 2 bases, the J end by 5 bases, with 17 bases between. The length of the CDR3 is 16 residues. Germline CDR1 is LNHDA and CDR2 is SQIVND (reference sequence). The chain's CDR3 is CASSISDGGYGDTQYF. CDR3 DNA sequence: TGTGCCAGTAGTATATCGGACGGAGGATATGGAGATACGCAGTATTTT.

This clone was seen once. Other DNA variants within this sample encode the same CDR3. V is TRBV27 and J is TRBJ2-3, with TRBD2 matching 7 bases. Germline V CDR1 and CDR2: MNHEY, SMNVEV (reference sequence). The CDR3 contains 13 residues. V lost 2 bases and J lost 4; bases outside the gene matches: 0. In DNA, the CDR3 is TGTGCCAGCAGTTTACTAGCGGCAGATACGCAGTATTTT. Protein: CASSLLAADTQYF.

The chain carries TRBV5-6 and TRBJ2-7; 9 nucleotides line up with TRBD1. The trim removed 0 bases at V and 6 bases at J, leaving 10 bases unmatched. The germline gives CDR1 SGHDT, CDR2 YYEEEE. The CDR3 is made up of 16 amino acids. The CDR3 sequence: CASSLGPGQGSVEQYF. The CDR3 DNA reads TGTGCCAGCAGCTTGGGTCCGGGACAGGGTTCGGTCGAGCAGTACTTC. Filled out from reference TRBV5-6 and TRBJ2-7, the complete variable domain reads DAGVTQSPTHLIKTRGQQVTLRCSPKSGHDTVSWYQQALGQGPQFIFQYYEEEERQRGNFPDRFSGHQFPNYSSELNVNALLLGDSALYLCASSLGPGQGSVEQYFGPGTRLTVT.

V and J are TRBV5-4 and TRBJ2-3; 10 bases match TRBD2. CDR1 and CDR2 from the germline V gene are SGHNT and YYREEE (reference sequence). The CDR3 consists of 17 residues. With 4 bases clipped from V and 0 bases from J, the junction kept 8 bases outside the gene matches. CDR3 bases: TGTGCCAGCAGCCCTCGGACTAGCGGAACTAGCACAGATACGCAGTATTTT. It specifies CASSPRTSGTSTDTQYF.

This sequence joins TRBV2 and TRBJ1-5; tentative D call: TRBD1 (5 bases). The CDR3 runs to 14 residues. CDR1 is SNHLY and CDR2 is FYNNEI in the germline V gene. Trimming cost V 2 bases and J 5 bases, with 10 bases left between them. Here the CDR3 DNA reads TGTGCCAGCAGTGAATTGACAGACGATCAGCCCCAGCATTTT. This codes for CASSELTDDQPQHF.

The chain links TRBV6-1 to TRBJ1-2; D is unresolved. Trimming left V 7 bases short and J 11 bases short, with 14 bases between. Germline CDR1 reads MNHNS; CDR2 reads SASEGT. This CDR3 is built from 11 residues. The CDR3 sequence is CASIMDFLYTF. The CDR3 DNA reads TGTGCCAGCATAATGGACTTTTTGTACACCTTC.

V is TRBV6-5 and J is TRBJ1-5; D remains ambiguous. The CDR3 runs to 15 residues. V was pared by 0 bases and J by 6 bases, with 12 bases between. Germline V gives CDR1 MNHEY, CDR2 SVGAGI. Written as DNA, the CDR3 is TGTGCCAGCAGTTACTCTACCGGGGTTGGTCAGCCCCAGCATTTT. Protein sequence: CASSYSTGVGQPQHF.

V is TRBV30 and J is TRBJ2-2; TRBD2 matches 12 bases. V shed 4 bases, J shed 6 bases, and the junction held 3 bases outside the gene matches. This CDR3 region has 14 residues. Germline V CDR1 and CDR2: GTSNPN, SVGIG (reference sequence). The CDR3 DNA follows: TGTGCCTGGACTAGCGGGAGGGGCTCCGGGGAGCTGTTTTTT. It encodes CAWTSGRGSGELFF.

V and J are TRBV11-2 and TRBJ1-1; 8 nucleotides align to TRBD1. The length of the CDR3 is 15 residues. The J segment lost 4 bases and the V segment lost 2 bases, leaving 6 bases of the junction unmatched. Germline assignment: CDR1 SGHAT and CDR2 FQNNGV. The CDR3 loop is CASSLSTGVGTEAFF. CDR3 sequence (DNA): TGTGCCAGCAGCTTATCGACAGGGGTTGGCACTGAAGCTTTCTTT.